Shown below are 9 T cell receptor beta chains from a single sample sequenced in a study of T cell repertoires in ileal Crohn's disease. Method: immunoSEQ multiplex PCR; TCRdb's copy keeps in-frame clones and lacks some. Of under 14,000 clones in the sample, roughly 91% were seen once. Time point here: inflamed ileum from the surgical specimen. The sequencing sample was made of ileal tissue. These receptors were collected from an adult with Crohn's disease.

The chain employs TRBV18 and TRBJ2-7; the match to TRBD2 covers 9 bases. CDR3 length: 14 amino acids. Germline V CDR1 and CDR2: KGHSH, LQKENI. The ends lost 6 bases at V and 1 base at J; junction bases unmatched: 4. The CDR3 here is CASSPGLASYEQYF. DNA of the CDR3: TGTGCCAGCTCTCCAGGACTAGCGTCCTACGAGCAGTACTTC.

The gene calls are TRBV6-5 and TRBJ1-5, with D perhaps matching TRBD1 (5 bases). The CDR3 spans 14 residues. Trimming took 5 bases from V and 3 from J, leaving 11 bases between them. Germline lookup yields CDR1 MNHEY and CDR2 SVGAGI. The CDR3 nucleotides are TGTGCCAGCAGTCAGGGACGGATCAATCAGCCCCAGCATTTT. Translation: CASSQGRINQPQHF.

The chain carries TRBV7-2 and TRBJ1-5; D unclear. CDR3 length: 14 residues. Trimming removed 2 bases from V and 10 bases from J, with 15 bases in between. The germline CDR1 and CDR2 sequences are SGHTA and FQGNSA. CDR3 in DNA: TGTGCCAGCAGCTTAAACCCCCGTGGTTTTCCCCAGCATTTT. Protein: CASSLNPRGFPQHF.

This clone has more than one count but fewer than ten. This chain links TRBV11-1 with TRBJ1-1; 7 positions match TRBD1. Trimming at V came to 7 bases and at J to 7 bases, leaving 18 bases not matched to a gene. The CDR3 consists of 16 residues. Germline V lookup: CDR1 SGHAT, CDR2 FQDESV (reference sequence). CDR3 coding DNA: TGTGCCAGCACGATGGTTGGACAGGTCGGGGCCCATGAAGCTTTCTTT. The encoded protein is CASTMVGQVGAHEAFF.

This chain uses TRBV15 with TRBJ1-5; D might be TRBD1 (6 bases). The CDR3 consists of 16 residues. Germline CDR1 LNHNV, CDR2 YYDKDF (reference sequence). V was shortened by 1 base and J by 6 bases, with 16 bases between the two germline ends. CDR3 in DNA: TGTGCCACCAGCAGAGGGGGAGGGGGTGGTGCTCAGCCCCAGCATTTT. Its protein is CATSRGGGGGAQPQHF. Full variable domain (outside the CDR3, taken from reference TRBV15 and TRBJ1-5): DAMVIQNPRYQVTQFGKPVTLSCSQTLNHNVMYWYQQKSSQAPKLLFHYYDKDFNNEADTPDNFQSRRPNTSFCFLDIRSPGLGDTAMYLCATSRGGGGGAQPQHFGDGTRLSIL.

J is TRBJ1-5 and V is TRBV30; no clear D. V was pared by 0 bases and J by 2 bases, with 8 bases between. Looked up from germline, CDR1 is GTSNPN and CDR2 is SVGIG (reference sequence). The CDR3 extends over 14 amino acids. CDR3 DNA: TGTGCCTGGAGTGTCCGGGTCGGCAATCAGCCCCAGCATTTT. It translates to CAWSVRVGNQPQHF.

V and J are TRBV29-1 and TRBJ1-5; a weak D match, TRBD1 (5 bases). The germline V and J ends were trimmed by 4 bases and 3 bases, with 19 bases remaining between them. CDR1 is SQVTM, CDR2 ANQGSEA, per germline. The CDR3 length is 16 residues. CDR3 amino acids: CSVGAGLRFYNQPQHF. The CDR3 nucleotides are TGCAGCGTTGGAGCAGGGTTAAGATTCTACAATCAGCCCCAGCATTTT.

V usage is TRBV7-9 and J usage is TRBJ1-2, with a weak D call TRBD1 (5 bases). V dropped 8 bases and J dropped 4 bases, with 14 bases sitting between them. CDR1 and CDR2 from the germline V gene are SEHNR and FQNEAQ (reference sequence). The CDR3 is 13 residues long. The CDR3 here is CASRGPVGYGYTF. In DNA, the CDR3 is TGTGCCAGCCGGGGCCCCGTAGGCTATGGCTACACCTTC.

This clone was seen just once. The chain recombines TRBV10-3 with TRBJ2-1; TRBD1 matches at 7 bases. The ends lost 4 bases at V and 5 bases at J; junction bases unmatched: 5. The V gene's germline CDR1 is ENHRY and CDR2 SYGVKD. CDR3 length equals 14 residues. The CDR3 DNA reads TGTGCCATCAGTGTTGGACAGGCTAACAATGAGCAGTTCTTC. This sequence encodes CAISVGQANNEQFF.